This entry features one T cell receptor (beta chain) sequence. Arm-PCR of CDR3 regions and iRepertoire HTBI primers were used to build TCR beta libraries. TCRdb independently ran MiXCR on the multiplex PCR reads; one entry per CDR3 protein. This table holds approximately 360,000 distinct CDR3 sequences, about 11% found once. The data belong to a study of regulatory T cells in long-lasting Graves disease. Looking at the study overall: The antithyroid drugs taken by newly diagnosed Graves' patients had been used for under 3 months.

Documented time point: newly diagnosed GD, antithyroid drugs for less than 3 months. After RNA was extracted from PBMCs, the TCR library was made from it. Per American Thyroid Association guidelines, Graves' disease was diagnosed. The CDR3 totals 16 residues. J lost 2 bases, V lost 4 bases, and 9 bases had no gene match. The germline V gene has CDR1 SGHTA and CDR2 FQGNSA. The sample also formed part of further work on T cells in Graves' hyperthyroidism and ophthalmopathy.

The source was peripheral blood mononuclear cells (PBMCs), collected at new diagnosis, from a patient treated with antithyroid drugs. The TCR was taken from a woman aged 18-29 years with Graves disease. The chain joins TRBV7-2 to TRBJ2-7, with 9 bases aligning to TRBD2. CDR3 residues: CASSWRGSGSAYEQYF. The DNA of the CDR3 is TGTGCCAGCAGCTGGAGGGGTAGCGGGAGTGCCTACGAGCAGTACTTC.